This T cell receptor (beta chain) was captured by sequencing in a study of T cell changes during pregnancy in multiple sclerosis. On this clone: Other DNA sequences from this sample encode an identical CDR3 as well.

The method was immunoSEQ multiplex PCR; TCRdb's version includes in-frame clones alone and lacks a portion of them. The profile shows around 21,000 clones, about 88% of them singletons. The origin of this receptor is a female donor in good health, enrolled as a control in a pregnancy study. The source was CD8+ T cells from peripheral blood mononuclear cells, collected in the third trimester of pregnancy.

As DNA, the CDR3 is TGTGCCAGCAGTGTCGGGACAGGAGGTTCCTACGAGCAGTACTTC. As protein: CASSVGTGGSYEQYF. The gene calls are TRBV6-4 and TRBJ2-7; 8 nucleotides match TRBD1. Trimming removed 4 bases from V and 1 base from J; junction bases left unmatched: 6. CDR3 length equals 15 residues. CDR1 is MRHNA, CDR2 SNTAGT, per germline.